A selection of T cell receptor beta chains follows, all from one sample in a study of blood T cells in healthy people across ages. TCRdb processed the 5' RACE reads anew with MiXCR; each CDR3 protein has one entry. This table holds hundreds of thousands of distinct CDR3 sequences, 52% found once. The specimen was blood. The receptor source for this set is a woman aged 80 or over in good health. The CDR3 runs from the conserved cysteine through the conserved F or W.

j_gene: TRBJ1-1; v_gene: TRBV28; len: 13; CDR3aa: CASSVWEGTEAFF
j_gene: TRBJ2-5; v_gene: TRBV29-1; len: 13; CDR3aa: CSVVGVYQETQYF
j_gene: TRBJ2-5; v_gene: TRBV29-1; len: 12; CDR3aa: CSVVVSQETQYF
j_gene: TRBJ1-6; v_gene: TRBV14; len: 15; CDR3aa: CASSQRRIYNSPLHF
j_gene: TRBJ2-1; v_gene: TRBV3-1; len: 18; CDR3aa: CARSRALWGGATYNEQFF
j_gene: TRBJ2-1; v_gene: TRBV3-1; len: 19; CDR3aa: CASSSSGTSGRALWAGEFF
j_gene: TRBJ1-2; v_gene: TRBV27; len: 15; CDR3aa: CASSLSITGGYGYTF
j_gene: TRBJ1-6; v_gene: TRBV7-9; len: 12; CDR3aa: CANSLENSPLHF
j_gene: TRBJ2-3; v_gene: TRBV24-1; len: 15; CDR3aa: CATTSNGTSTDTQYF
j_gene: TRBJ2-3; v_gene: TRBV6-6; len: 14; CDR3aa: CASSRDTPGHTQYF
j_gene: TRBJ1-5; v_gene: TRBV12-3/TRBV12-4; len: 12; CDR3aa: CASSFLWQPQHF
j_gene: TRBJ2-2; v_gene: TRBV7-3; len: 14; CDR3aa: CASSSQMNTGELFF
j_gene: TRBJ1-1; v_gene: TRBV27; len: 16; CDR3aa: CASNTQSRGLDTEAFF
j_gene: TRBJ2-7; v_gene: TRBV29-1; len: 12; CDR3aa: CSVRAGVVEQYF
j_gene: TRBJ2-1; v_gene: TRBV7-2; len: 18; CDR3aa: CASSRPLFPGQNGNEQFF
j_gene: TRBJ2-7; v_gene: TRBV5-1; len: 13; CDR3aa: CASSYDALYEQYF
j_gene: TRBJ2-2; v_gene: TRBV7-3; len: 12; CDR3aa: CASSFPAGELFF
j_gene: TRBJ2-3; v_gene: TRBV9; len: 15; CDR3aa: CASSVEDRATDTQYF
j_gene: TRBJ2-5; v_gene: TRBV7-9; len: 12; CDR3aa: CASSLVTETQYF
j_gene: TRBJ2-3; v_gene: TRBV10-3; len: 14; CDR3aa: CAIKGTSGDDTQYF
j_gene: TRBJ1-4; v_gene: TRBV5-1; len: 15; CDR3aa: CASSFEGTTNEKLFF
j_gene: TRBJ2-5; v_gene: TRBV28; len: 15; CDR3aa: CASSSAGTGMKTQYF
j_gene: TRBJ2-7; v_gene: TRBV15; len: 14; CDR3aa: CATSREGDSYEQYF
j_gene: TRBJ1-1; v_gene: TRBV2; len: 13; CDR3aa: CASSGQSYTEAFF
j_gene: TRBJ2-6; v_gene: TRBV13; len: 17; CDR3aa: CASSFQGATSGANVLTF
j_gene: TRBJ1-2; v_gene: TRBV10-3; len: 13; CDR3aa: CAISESNIYGYTF
j_gene: TRBJ1-1; v_gene: TRBV20-1; len: 12; CDR3aa: CSASKGAGEAFF
j_gene: TRBJ2-7; v_gene: TRBV7-2; len: 12; CDR3aa: CASSFAWGEQYF
j_gene: TRBJ2-1; v_gene: TRBV20-1; len: 14; CDR3aa: CSAIRGPSYNEQFF
j_gene: .; v_gene: TRBV25-1; len: 12; CDR3aa: CASSESQQTQYF
j_gene: TRBJ2-7; v_gene: TRBV29-1; len: 16; CDR3aa: CSVLAYRDSERRTQYF
j_gene: TRBJ1-1; v_gene: TRBV7-9; len: 12; CDR3aa: CASSLKMDEAFF
j_gene: TRBJ2-5; v_gene: TRBV4-1; len: 13; CDR3aa: CASRSNPLGTQYF
j_gene: TRBJ2-2; v_gene: TRBV10-3; len: 13; CDR3aa: CAITSDRTGELFF
j_gene: TRBJ2-1; v_gene: TRBV20-1; len: 16; CDR3aa: CSARGTSGGTRDEQFF
j_gene: TRBJ2-7; v_gene: TRBV7-9; len: 16; CDR3aa: CASSFERLAGVGEQYF
j_gene: TRBJ1-2; v_gene: TRBV7-2; len: 12; CDR3aa: CASSLMQAGYTF
j_gene: TRBJ2-1; v_gene: TRBV5-1; len: 16; CDR3aa: CASSLGPGPLNNEQFF
j_gene: TRBJ1-1; v_gene: TRBV10-3; len: 11; CDR3aa: CAISETGEAFF
j_gene: TRBJ2-5; v_gene: TRBV18; len: 14; CDR3aa: CASSTEATQETQYF
j_gene: TRBJ2-1; v_gene: TRBV24-1; len: 15; CDR3aa: CATSDPQGSYNEQFF
j_gene: TRBJ2-5; v_gene: TRBV25-1; len: 17; CDR3aa: CASSAPPGLAGEETRYF
j_gene: TRBJ1-2; v_gene: TRBV10-3; len: 13; CDR3aa: CAISGVEQYGYTF
j_gene: TRBJ2-3; v_gene: TRBV2; len: 17; CDR3aa: CASSSELGQGAVDTQYF
j_gene: TRBJ1-2; v_gene: TRBV12-3/TRBV12-4; len: 11; CDR3aa: CASSRLGGYTF
j_gene: TRBJ1-1; v_gene: TRBV11-1; len: 13; CDR3aa: CASSVPGKTEAFF
j_gene: TRBJ2-5; v_gene: TRBV21-1; len: 17; CDR3aa: CARYRGLSGLVQETQYF
j_gene: TRBJ2-5; v_gene: TRBV5-1; len: 14; CDR3aa: CASSLDRVYNEQYF
j_gene: TRBJ2-7; v_gene: TRBV6-6; len: 12; CDR3aa: CASGVGFYEQYF
j_gene: TRBJ2-5; v_gene: TRBV3-1; len: 15; CDR3aa: CASSDGTSDKETQYF
j_gene: TRBJ2-3; v_gene: TRBV9; len: 13; CDR3aa: CASGTGGADTQYF
j_gene: TRBJ1-2; v_gene: TRBV12-3/TRBV12-4; len: 16; CDR3aa: CASSLHRDTGDYGYTF
j_gene: TRBJ2-1; v_gene: TRBV10-1; len: 15; CDR3aa: CASRRGTSGYNEQFF
j_gene: TRBJ2-5; v_gene: TRBV28; len: 12; CDR3aa: CATLQGQETQYF
j_gene: TRBJ1-2; v_gene: TRBV7-9; len: 20; CDR3aa: CASSLALGPSLEAVDYGYTF